The present entry profiles one TCR beta chain with its context. In the original processing: For nucleated cells, counts were estimated from reference gene primer amplification. Clones were sequenced by immunoSEQ multiplex PCR, and TCRdb holds only the in-frame ones, with some missing. V and J calls and clone size are given by that table; D and trimming were obtained from the DNA. The sample comprises around 280,000 clones, around 90% of which are singletons, and about 1.5% rests with the top ten. The germline V gene has CDR1 LNHDA and CDR2 SQIVND (reference sequence). Trimming shortened V by 7 bases and J by 3 bases, and 16 bases separated the two germline ends. This CDR3 region has 14 residues. The data are from a study of blood T cell repertoires in COVID-19. Turning to the study itself: Researchers got acute and convalescent COVID-19 samples from the United States, Italy and Spain. In each case, the material was cDNA or gDNA derived from T cells, B-cell-depleted T cells, or PBMCs.

The rearrangement uses TRBV19 and TRBJ2-7; D gene uncertain. Sample: PBMCs or T cells enriched from blood (not recorded which). This clonotype was sampled from a woman aged 18-30 years with acute COVID-19. CDR3 loop: CASMGSSSRYEQYF. The CDR3 DNA reads TGTGCCAGTATGGGCAGTTCCTCCCGCTACGAGCAGTACTTC.